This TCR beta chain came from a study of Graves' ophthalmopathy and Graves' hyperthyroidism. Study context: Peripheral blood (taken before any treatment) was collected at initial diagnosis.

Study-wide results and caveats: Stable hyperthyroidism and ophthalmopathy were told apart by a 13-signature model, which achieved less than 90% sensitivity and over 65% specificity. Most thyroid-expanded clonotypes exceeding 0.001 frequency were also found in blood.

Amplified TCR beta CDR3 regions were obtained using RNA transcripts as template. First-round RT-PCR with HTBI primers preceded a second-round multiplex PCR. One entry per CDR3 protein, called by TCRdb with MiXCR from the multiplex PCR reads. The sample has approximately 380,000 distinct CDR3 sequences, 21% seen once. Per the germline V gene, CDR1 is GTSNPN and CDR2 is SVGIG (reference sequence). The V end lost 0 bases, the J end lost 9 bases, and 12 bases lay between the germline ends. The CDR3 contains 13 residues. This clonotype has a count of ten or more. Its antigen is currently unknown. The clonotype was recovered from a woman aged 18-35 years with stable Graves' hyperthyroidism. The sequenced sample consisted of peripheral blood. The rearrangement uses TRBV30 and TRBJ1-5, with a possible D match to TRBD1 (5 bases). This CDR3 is CAWSVTGQGPQHF. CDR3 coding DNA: TGTGCCTGGAGTGTTACAGGCCAGGGGCCCCAGCATTTT.